The 28 T cell receptor beta chains below all came from one sample that was sequenced in a study of PD-1 blockade in classical Hodgkin lymphoma. All the patients suffered relapse after autologous stem cell transplantation, and brentuximab vedotin exposure differed. Repertoires were generated with immunoSEQ multiplex PCR, while TCRdb's copy carries only in-frame clones and drops some. The data hold nearly 60,000 clones, with about 91% observed a single time. Sequenced material: peripheral blood mononuclear cells (PBMCs), taken before the second cycle of nivolumab. These TCRs come from a human donor with classical Hodgkin lymphoma.

The rearrangement links TRBV11-3 to TRBJ1-1; D is possibly TRBD1 (5 bases). Germline CDR1 is SGHNT and CDR2 is YENEEA. V gave up 8 bases and J gave up 1 base, with 8 bases separating them. CDR3 length: 12 amino acids. CDR3 residues: CASQGWNTEAFF. CDR3 DNA sequence: TGTGCCAGCCAGGGTTGGAACACTGAAGCTTTCTTT.

This chain links TRBV19 with TRBJ1-3; 7 positions agree with TRBD1. CDR1 and CDR2 (germline): LNHDA, SQIVND (reference sequence). The CDR3 sequence is 15 residues long. V dropped 0 bases and J dropped 6; count of bases not matched to a gene: 5. CDR3 bases: TGTGCCAGTAGTATAGAAGACAGGGTGGAAAACACCATATATTTT. Encoded protein: CASSIEDRVENTIYF.

This sequence joins TRBV4-3 and TRBJ1-4, with D hard to call. V lost 0 bases and J 0 bases, leaving 11 bases between the germline ends. The CDR3 spans 17 residues. Looked up from germline, CDR1 is LGHNA and CDR2 is YSLEER. The CDR3 loop reads CASSQDPSPATNEKLFF. CDR3 sequence (DNA): TGCGCCAGCAGCCAAGATCCCTCTCCCGCAACTAATGAAAAACTGTTTTTT.

The CDR3 reads CASSPPNFGSTDTQYF. For the CDR3, the DNA is TGTGCCAGCTCACCACCGAACTTTGGTAGCACAGATACGCAGTATTTT. The genes are TRBV18 and TRBJ2-3; D is unclear. CDR3 length: 16 amino acids. The V gene's germline CDR1 is KGHSH and CDR2 LQKENI. Trimming removed 0 bases from V and 0 bases from J, with 10 bases in between.

This clone has a single count. The chain joins TRBV11-2 to TRBJ1-1; a weak D match, TRBD1 (6 bases). The CDR3 runs to 15 residues. Germline CDR1 and CDR2: SGHAT and FQNNGV. The V end lost 2 bases, the J end lost 0 bases, and 10 bases lay between the germline ends. The CDR3 here is CASSLTGLVNTEAFF. CDR3 DNA sequence: TGTGCCAGCAGCTTAACAGGGCTGGTGAACACTGAAGCTTTCTTT. The complete variable domain, with remaining parts taken from reference TRBV11-2 and TRBJ1-1, reads EAGVAQSPRYKIIEKRQSVAFWCNPISGHATLYWYQQILGQGPKLLIQFQNNGVVDDSQLPKDRFSAERLKGVDSTLKIQPAKLEDSAVYLCASSLTGLVNTEAFFGQGTRLTVV.

The chain is built from TRBV27 and TRBJ1-5; TRBD1 matches at 8 bases. The CDR3 is 15 amino acids. Germline lookup yields CDR1 MNHEY and CDR2 SMNVEV (reference sequence). With 8 bases clipped from V and 2 bases from J, the junction kept 8 bases outside the gene matches. The DNA of the CDR3 is TGTGCCAGCGGCTCCAGGGGGCTTGGCAATCAGCCCCAGCATTTT. This gives the protein CASGSRGLGNQPQHF.

This chain joins TRBV23-1 and TRBJ1-4, with a weak D call TRBD1 (6 bases). Being an ORF, TRBV23-1 has a function that is uncertain. CDR3 length equals 15 residues. Trimming cost V 2 bases and J 8 bases, with 15 bases left between them. This CDR3 reads CASSQTGRGLEKLFF. The CDR3 DNA follows: TGCGCCAGCAGTCAAACAGGGAGAGGGCTAGAAAAACTGTTTTTT.

The V gene is TRBV6-5, the J gene TRBJ1-4, with D hard to call. The V end was cut by 2 bases, the J end by 4 bases, with 11 bases between. Germline CDR1 and CDR2: MNHEY and SVGAGI. CDR3 length: 15 residues. The CDR3 sequence is CASSYGDGFNEKLFF. CDR3 coding DNA: TGTGCCAGCAGTTACGGGGATGGATTTAATGAAAAACTGTTTTTT.

The V gene is TRBV6-5, the J gene TRBJ1-4; maybe TRBD1 (5 bases). Per germline, CDR1 MNHEY and CDR2 SVGAGI. V lost 1 base and J lost 7, with 16 bases in between. The CDR3 has 16 residues. The CDR3 DNA is TGTGCCAGCAGTTACTATCCTGAGGCAGGGCGTGAAAAACTGTTTTTT. It specifies CASSYYPEAGREKLFF.

The CDR3 sequence: CASSPEAHNQPQHF. The CDR3 bases are TGTGCCAGCTCACCAGAGGCTCATAATCAGCCCCAGCATTTT. The rearrangement links TRBV18 to TRBJ1-5; D is undetermined. This CDR3 spans 14 amino acids. V gave up 2 bases and J gave up 4 bases, with 9 bases separating them. The germline CDR1 and CDR2 sequences are KGHSH and LQKENI.

In DNA form, the CDR3 reads TGTGCCAGCTCAGCCCGGGACGTACCGGCCTACGAGCAGTACTTC. Translating it yields CASSARDVPAYEQYF. The chain links TRBV18 to TRBJ2-7; the D gene could be TRBD1 or TRBD2 (5 bases each). V was trimmed by 5 bases and J by 2 bases, leaving 16 bases between them. The CDR3 length is 15 residues. Germline CDR1 reads KGHSH; CDR2 reads LQKENI.

The chain uses TRBV4-1 and TRBJ1-5, with D possibly TRBD1 on 6 matching bases. V gave up 3 bases and J gave up 2 bases, with 14 bases separating them. Germline assignment: CDR1 MGHRA and CDR2 YSYEKL. The CDR3 runs 16 residues. The CDR3 DNA follows: TGCGCCAGCAGCCAGGAACAGGGTAGGGGCAATCAGCCCCAGCATTTT. It encodes CASSQEQGRGNQPQHF.

V gene TRBV7-9 combines with J gene TRBJ1-1, with D unclear. The CDR3 contains 14 residues. V lost 2 bases and J 3 bases, leaving 10 bases between the germline ends. In germline, CDR1 is SEHNR, CDR2 FQNEAQ (reference sequence). The DNA for the CDR3 is TGTGCCAGCAGCTTACGGGGAATTGACACTGAAGCTTTCTTT. Translated: CASSLRGIDTEAFF.

This chain uses TRBV2 with TRBJ1-2; 7 bases agree with TRBD1. CDR1 and CDR2 (germline): SNHLY, FYNNEI. There are 17 residues in the CDR3. With V trimmed by 4 bases and J by 0 bases, 11 bases remained unmatched. The CDR3 nucleotides are TGTGCCAGCAGTGTAAAGGGGGCTCCCCTAGCTAACTATGGCTACACCTTC. It codes for CASSVKGAPLANYGYTF.

V is TRBV7-6 and J is TRBJ2-7; the D call may be TRBD1 or TRBD2 (5 bases each). Germline V gene sequence: CDR1 SGHVS, CDR2 FNYEAQ. The CDR3 extends over 14 amino acids. Trimming cost V 5 bases and J 2 bases, with 13 bases left between them. In nucleotides, the CDR3 is TGTGCCAGCAGCCCTAACGGGGCCGCCTACGAGCAGTACTTC. It codes for CASSPNGAAYEQYF.

The chain links TRBV29-1 to TRBJ2-7, with unresolved D. The V end lost 1 base, the J end lost 4 bases, and 17 bases lay between the germline ends. The CDR3 totals 15 residues. In germline, CDR1 is SQVTM, CDR2 ANQGSEA. The DNA of the CDR3 is TGCAGCGTTGAAGCATCCGGACCCCACCAGTACGAGCAGTACTTC. This encodes CSVEASGPHQYEQYF.

The gene calls are TRBV27 and TRBJ1-3; 7 bases align to TRBD1. The V segment lost 6 bases and the J segment 4 bases; nucleotides outside the gene matches: 6. The CDR3 extends over 14 amino acids. Germline assignment: CDR1 MNHEY and CDR2 SMNVEV (reference sequence). The CDR3 spells CASRPTGKGNTIYF. In nucleotides, the CDR3 is TGTGCCAGCAGACCGACAGGGAAAGGAAACACCATATATTTT.

This chain links TRBV5-4 with TRBJ2-3; no clear D gene. Germline CDR1 and CDR2: SGHNT and YYREEE (reference sequence). Trimming shortened V by 0 bases and J by 3 bases, and 11 bases separated the two germline ends. The CDR3 loop spans 15 amino acids. CDR3 in DNA: TGTGCCAGCAGCTTGGATAAGACCGGGACAGATACGCAGTATTTT. It yields the protein CASSLDKTGTDTQYF.

V is TRBV5-1 and J is TRBJ1-6; tentative D call: TRBD1 (5 bases). Trimming removed 4 bases at V and 2 bases at J, with 10 bases between. The CDR3 is 15 amino acids. Germline V gives CDR1 SGHRS, CDR2 YFSETQ. CDR3 sequence reads: CASSGGHPYNSPLHF. The CDR3 bases are TGCGCCAGCAGCGGCGGACACCCCTATAATTCACCCCTCCACTTT.

The J gene is TRBJ1-4, the V gene TRBV9; D is perhaps TRBD1 (6 bases). Trimming took 3 bases from V and 3 from J, leaving 9 bases between them. The CDR3 spans 14 residues. In germline, CDR1 is SGDLS, CDR2 YYNGEE. CDR3 protein: CASSEGGPNEKLFF. CDR3 DNA: TGTGCCAGCAGCGAGGGGGGTCCTAATGAAAAACTGTTTTTT.

The V call is TRBV6-1, the J call TRBJ2-3; perhaps TRBD2 as D (5 bases). Germline V gene lookup returns CDR1 MNHNS and CDR2 SASEGT. This CDR3 has 15 amino acids. V was trimmed by 4 bases and J by 0 bases, leaving 11 bases between them. The CDR3 nucleotides are TGTGCCAGCAGTGTTTCGGACTTTAGCACAGATACGCAGTATTTT. The encoded protein is CASSVSDFSTDTQYF.

The chain has TRBV2 and TRBJ2-3; D gene ambiguous. Germline V gives CDR1 SNHLY, CDR2 FYNNEI. V was cut by 8 bases and J by 4 bases, with 10 bases left in between. The CDR3 sequence is 12 residues long. The CDR3 reads CASSGLADTQYF. The CDR3 DNA follows: TGTGCCAGCTCAGGTCTGGCAGATACGCAGTATTTT.

The genes are TRBV19 and TRBJ1-1; maybe TRBD1 (6 bases). This CDR3 has 15 residues. Trimming removed 8 bases at V and 4 bases at J, with 20 bases between. Germline-derived CDR1 and CDR2 are LNHDA and SQIVND (reference sequence). The DNA of the CDR3 is TGTGCCAGTGGCTCCCCTACAGGGTCAATCACTGAAGCTTTCTTT. Residues: CASGSPTGSITEAFF.

Only one count was recorded for this clone. The rearrangement joins TRBV5-1 to TRBJ1-2; unclear D gene. This CDR3 has 12 residues. Trimming took 0 bases from V and 10 from J, leaving 10 bases between them. Germline CDR1 reads SGHRS; CDR2 reads YFSETQ. CDR3 bases: TGCGCCAGCAGCTTGGAATCGGTCCTCTACACCTTC. Protein: CASSLESVLYTF.

The V gene is TRBV11-1, the J gene TRBJ2-1; 8 bases match TRBD1. From germline, CDR1 is SGHAT and CDR2 FQDESV (reference sequence). CDR3 length: 16 amino acids. V dropped 4 bases and J dropped 0; count of bases not matched to a gene: 5. The CDR3 DNA reads TGTGCCAGCAGCTGGGGACAGGAGAGCTCCTACAATGAGCAGTTCTTC. Its translation: CASSWGQESSYNEQFF. The full variable domain, rest sourced from reference TRBV11-1 and TRBJ2-1, is EAEVAQSPRYKITEKSQAVAFWCDPISGHATLYWYRQILGQGPELLVQFQDESVVDDSQLPKDRFSAERLKGVDSTLKIQPAELGDSAMYLCASSWGQESSYNEQFFGPGTRLTVL.

This chain connects TRBV28 to TRBJ1-4; TRBD1 aligns across 12 bases. The germline CDR1 and CDR2 sequences are MDHEN and SYDVKM. This CDR3 has 17 amino acids. The ends lost 7 bases at V and 4 bases at J; junction bases unmatched: 10. The DNA of the CDR3 is TGTGCCAGCACCGTCACGGGACAGGGGGCCCTTAATGAAAAACTGTTTTTT. Its protein product is CASTVTGQGALNEKLFF.

This clone was seen more than once but under ten times. The CDR3: CASSVGPGTGATNYGYTF. CDR3 bases: TGTGCCAGCAGCGTGGGCCCCGGGACAGGGGCGACTAACTATGGCTACACCTTC. This sequence joins TRBV9 and TRBJ1-2; 10 nucleotides agree with TRBD1. The germline V gene has CDR1 SGDLS and CDR2 YYNGEE. After removal of 2 bases from V and 0 bases from J, the junction contained 10 bases not matched to a gene. CDR3 length: 18 residues.

This chain links TRBV6-5 with TRBJ2-5; TRBD2 aligns across 7 bases. The ends lost 5 bases at V and 4 bases at J; junction bases unmatched: 10. Germline-derived CDR1 and CDR2 are MNHEY and SVGAGI. The CDR3 consists of 15 residues. The chain's CDR3 is CASSRQLAGGETQYF. The CDR3 DNA sequence: TGTGCCAGCAGTCGTCAGTTAGCGGGTGGAGAGACCCAGTACTTC.